A selection of T cell receptor beta chains follows, all from one sample in a study of identical twins. TCRdb reprocessed the 5' RACE reads via MiXCR and lists one record per CDR3 protein. The data contain about 450,000 distinct CDR3 sequences, roughly 20% of them singletons. The sequenced sample was naive T cells sorted from blood. These receptor sequences come from a man in his fifties or sixties in good health. CDR3s include the opening cysteine and the closing phenylalanine or tryptophan.

j_call v_call cdr3_aa
TRBJ1-2 TRBV4-3 CASSQEVNRAFYGYTF
TRBJ2-1 TRBV7-3 CASSLYVGTYNEQFF
TRBJ2-1 TRBV12-3/TRBV12-4 CATSIRAEDEQFF
TRBJ2-6 TRBV20-1 CSASRLAGGPGANVLTF
TRBJ2-4 TRBV20-1 CSAAQGSAKNIQYF
TRBJ1-5 TRBV2 CASSEGAGGRNQPQHF
TRBJ2-1 TRBV24-1 CATSDPGTSGSSYNEQFF
TRBJ2-5 TRBV18 CASSLNPPAVQETQYF
TRBJ1-2 TRBV30 CAWSSSIQGLYGYTF
TRBJ2-3 TRBV3-1 CASSQGGQGDTQYF
TRBJ2-2 TRBV10-3 CAISESPQVPNTGELFF
TRBJ2-1 TRBV6-5 CASSYSVPRGGGEQFF
TRBJ1-2 TRBV3-1 CASSQQTGFGYTF
TRBJ2-4 TRBV30 CAWSVKGRAKNIQYF
TRBJ2-1 TRBV12-3/TRBV12-4 CASSYTGGEQFF
TRBJ1-5 TRBV5-1 CASSLTGVQPQHF
TRBJ2-5 TRBV7-2 CASSFAGTQETQYF
TRBJ2-7 TRBV5-6 CASSKRLAGGYEQYF
TRBJ2-7 TRBV28 CASSLRTDSSYEQYF
TRBJ2-3 TRBV7-8 CASRYYLTDTQYF
TRBJ2-3 TRBV25-1 CATSRGGVTDTQYF
TRBJ2-7 TRBV5-6 CASSLGVTEQYF
TRBJ2-3 TRBV9 CASSAAGGRPDTQYF
TRBJ2-1 TRBV10-2 CASSEERYNEQFF
TRBJ1-2 TRBV27 CASSFVVPGQGKAGYTF